This entry is about one TCR beta chain. This entry is derived from a study of blood T cell repertoires in COVID-19. Study context: Samples representing acute and convalescent COVID-19 were sourced from the United States, Italy and Spain. T cells, B-cell-depleted T cells, or PBMCs provided the cDNA or gDNA that served as material.

The germline V gene has CDR1 MNHEY and CDR2 SVGEGT. Trimming cost V 6 bases and J 0 bases, with 15 bases left between them. The CDR3 has 16 amino acids. In the authors' methods: Reference gene primer amplification gave nucleated cell count estimates. TCRdb keeps only in-frame clones here, not all; method: immunoSEQ multiplex PCR. The DNA gave D and trimming, while V, J and clone size come from that table. The data contain some 100,000 clones, approximately 90% of them singletons. The sequenced sample consisted of peripheral blood. The gene calls are TRBV6-2 or TRBV6-3 and TRBJ2-4; D is perhaps TRBD1 (6 bases). The sequence derives from a woman older than 75 with active COVID-19. The CDR3 protein is CASSFSGQLAKNIQYF. CDR3 DNA sequence: TGTGCCAGCAGCTTCTCTGGACAGTTAGCCAAAAACATTCAGTACTTC.